This T cell receptor (beta chain) was captured in a study of blood T cell repertoires in COVID-19. At the level of the study: Acute and convalescent COVID-19 specimens originated in the United States, Italy and Spain. Sources were T cells, B-cell-depleted T cells, or PBMCs; the material itself was cDNA or gDNA.

This CDR3 comprises 14 residues. Germline V gene lookup returns CDR1 SGHTA and CDR2 FQGNSA. V trimming: 6 bases; J trimming: 8 bases; junction bases outside the gene matches: 7. As processed by the authors: Estimates of nucleated cell counts were drawn from the amplification of reference gene primers. This table comes from immunoSEQ multiplex PCR, and its TCRdb copy is limited to in-frame clones, with some not included. The D gene and trimming were derived from the DNA, and the V and J assignments and clone size from that table. The data contain about 490,000 clones, roughly 88% of them singletons. The sequencing input was peripheral blood. V gene TRBV7-2 combines with J gene TRBJ2-1, with 10 bases matching TRBD2. This TCR was recovered from a human donor in a cohort sampled during active COVID-19. DNA for the CDR3: TGTGCCAGCAGGCTAGCGGGAGAATGGGATGAGCAGTTCTTC. This sequence encodes CASRLAGEWDEQFF.